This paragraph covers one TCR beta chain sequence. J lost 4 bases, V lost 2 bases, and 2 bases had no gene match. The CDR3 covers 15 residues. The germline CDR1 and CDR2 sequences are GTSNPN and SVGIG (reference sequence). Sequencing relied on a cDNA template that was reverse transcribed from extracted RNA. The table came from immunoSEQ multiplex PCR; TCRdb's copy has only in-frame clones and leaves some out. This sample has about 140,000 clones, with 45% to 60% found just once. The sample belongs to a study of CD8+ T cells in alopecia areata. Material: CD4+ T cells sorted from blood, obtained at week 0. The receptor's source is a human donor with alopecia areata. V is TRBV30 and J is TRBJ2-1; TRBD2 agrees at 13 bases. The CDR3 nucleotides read TGTGCCTGGAGTCGACTAGCGGGAGGTTACAATGAGCAGTTCTTC. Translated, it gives CAWSRLAGGYNEQFF.